The 30 T cell receptor beta chains reported below all come from one sample, sequenced in a study of shared T cell receptors in the human thymus. Clones were read by immunoSEQ multiplex PCR, and TCRdb kept only the in-frame ones, dropping some. The sample includes approximately 490,000 clones, 75% to 80% seen only once; the top ten take about 0.012%. The same sample was also studied in work on human thymus T cells.

The specimen sequenced was thymocytes. These receptors originate from a boy less than two years old with a congenital heart defect.

The chain joins TRBV15 to TRBJ2-3; perhaps TRBD2 as D (5 bases). This CDR3 has 16 residues. Trimming removed 2 bases from V and 4 bases from J, with 16 bases in between. Per germline, CDR1 LNHNV and CDR2 YYDKDF (reference sequence). CDR3 bases: TGTGCCACCAGCAGACCGAGACCCCTAGCCGCAGATACGCAGTATTTT. It codes for CATSRPRPLAADTQYF. Looking up the rest from reference TRBV15 and TRBJ2-3 gives the full variable domain: DAMVIQNPRYQVTQFGKPVTLSCSQTLNHNVMYWYQQKSSQAPKLLFHYYDKDFNNEADTPDNFQSRRPNTSFCFLDIRSPGLGDTAMYLCATSRPRPLAADTQYFGPGTRLTVL.

The V and J genes are TRBV5-6 and TRBJ2-3; 13 positions agree with TRBD2. V lost 0 bases, J lost 3 bases, and 1 base stayed unmatched. The germline gives CDR1 SGHDT, CDR2 YYEEEE. This CDR3 is built from 16 residues. The CDR3 DNA follows: TGTGCCAGCAGCTTGGAACTAGCGGGAGGGACAGATACGCAGTATTTT. Its translation: CASSLELAGGTDTQYF.

The chain carries TRBV2 and TRBJ1-4; D remains unclear. CDR1 is SNHLY and CDR2 is FYNNEI in the germline V gene. The CDR3 spans 12 residues. V shed 3 bases and J shed 7 bases, with 6 bases lying between them. CDR3 loop: CASSDYLEKLFF. As DNA, the CDR3 is TGTGCCAGCAGTGACTACCTTGAAAAACTGTTTTTT.

The rearrangement uses TRBV2 and TRBJ1-1; 10 bases line up with TRBD1. From germline, CDR1 is SNHLY and CDR2 FYNNEI. This CDR3 comprises 14 residues. Germline trimming cut 5 bases from V and 1 base from J; bases unmatched to any gene: 1. The CDR3 loop reads CASSWDRGNTEAFF. CDR3 DNA: TGTGCCAGCAGTTGGGACAGGGGGAACACTGAAGCTTTCTTT.

This clone was detected only a few times. The rearrangement joins TRBV6-1 to TRBJ1-5, with a tentative D call TRBD1 (5 bases). Germline CDR1 reads MNHNS; CDR2 reads SASEGT. CDR3 length: 19 amino acids. V was clipped by 1 base and J by 0 bases, with 19 bases between them. The CDR3 is CASSEETEVGKHSNQPQHF. CDR3 nucleotides: TGTGCCAGCAGTGAAGAGACAGAGGTAGGGAAACATAGCAATCAGCCCCAGCATTTT.

The chain combines TRBV5-1 with TRBJ2-3, with TRBD2 matching 14 bases. After removal of 5 bases from V and 4 bases from J, the junction contained 18 bases not matched to a gene. Germline V lookup: CDR1 SGHRS, CDR2 YFSETQ. The CDR3 runs to 20 residues. The CDR3 here is CASRLLPGLAGVKGPDTQYF. In nucleotides, the CDR3 is TGCGCCAGCAGACTCCTACCGGGACTAGCGGGAGTGAAGGGCCCAGATACGCAGTATTTT.

The gene calls are TRBV27 and TRBJ2-2, with D unresolved. V gave up 3 bases and J gave up 3 bases, with 2 bases separating them. Germline V CDR1 and CDR2: MNHEY, SMNVEV (reference sequence). This CDR3 spans 12 amino acids. The CDR3 sequence: CASSFYTGELFF. CDR3 coding DNA: TGTGCCAGCAGTTTCTACACCGGGGAGCTGTTTTTT.

This chain uses TRBV7-3 with TRBJ2-5, with 8 bases matching TRBD2. The CDR3 length is 14 residues. V lost 2 bases to trimming and J lost 5 bases; unmatched junction nucleotides: 4. The germline gives CDR1 SGHTA, CDR2 FQGTGA. In DNA, the CDR3 is TGTGCCAGCAGCTTAGAGCGGGAGTCGGAGACCCAGTACTTC. Protein sequence: CASSLERESETQYF.

The chain employs TRBV6-1 and TRBJ2-5; 9 bases match TRBD1. Germline V gene data show CDR1 as MNHNS and CDR2 as SASEGT. Losses at the gene ends were 1 base for V and 3 bases for J; bases not matched to a gene: 9. The CDR3 covers 17 residues. The CDR3 is CASSEGARDREKETQYF. CDR3 DNA sequence: TGTGCCAGCAGTGAAGGAGCCCGGGACAGGGAAAAAGAGACCCAGTACTTC.

The chain recombines TRBV10-1 with TRBJ2-1; D might be TRBD2 (6 bases). The CDR3 covers 14 residues. The germline V gene encodes CDR1 WNHNN and CDR2 SYGVQD (reference sequence). V was shortened by 10 bases and J by 4 bases, with 17 bases between the two germline ends. The CDR3 sequence is CATQPGGTYNEQFF. As DNA, the CDR3 is TGCGCCACCCAACCTGGGGGGACTTACAATGAGCAGTTCTTC.

This clone was picked up a small number of times. The V gene is TRBV28, the J gene TRBJ2-1, with 7 bases matching TRBD2. This CDR3 has 16 residues. With 6 bases clipped from V and 9 bases from J, the junction kept 17 bases outside the gene matches. Germline CDR1 is MDHEN and CDR2 is SYDVKM. The DNA of the CDR3 is TGTGCCAGCAGGACGGGAAGGCTAGCGGACTTTTCTGAGCAGTTCTTC. Residues: CASRTGRLADFSEQFF.

This sequence joins TRBV19 and TRBJ1-2, with 7 bases fitting TRBD1. Germline V gene sequence: CDR1 LNHDA, CDR2 SQIVND (reference sequence). The CDR3 is made up of 12 amino acids. Trimming took 7 bases from V and 2 from J; bases not matched to a gene: 1. The DNA for the CDR3 is TGTGCCAGTAAGACAGGGAACTATGGCTACACCTTC. Residues: CASKTGNYGYTF.

J is TRBJ2-3 and V is TRBV5-3; the match to TRBD2 covers 9 bases. TRBV5-3 is identified as an open reading frame with a role that is uncertain. Trimming removed 1 base from V and 2 bases from J; junction bases left unmatched: 11. The CDR3 is 18 residues long. In DNA, the CDR3 is TGTGCCAGAAGCTTGAATGCGGGAGGGCTATTGAACACAGATACGCAGTATTTT. Amino acids: CARSLNAGGLLNTDTQYF.

For the CDR3, the DNA is TGTGCCCCCCGCCCCACGGCTAGCGACTCCTACGAGCAGTACTTC. Translated, it gives CAPRPTASDSYEQYF. The chain links TRBV15 to TRBJ2-7; tentative D call: TRBD2 (6 bases). Trimming took off 11 bases at V and 0 bases at J, with 20 bases between the two ends. Germline-derived CDR1 and CDR2 are LNHNV and YYDKDF (reference sequence). This CDR3 is built from 15 residues. The full variable domain, rest sourced from reference TRBV15 and TRBJ2-7, is DAMVIQNPRYQVTQFGKPVTLSCSQTLNHNVMYWYQQKSSQAPKLLFHYYDKDFNNEADTPDNFQSRRPNTSFCFLDIRSPGLGDTAMYLCAPRPTASDSYEQYFGPGTRLTVT.

This clone showed up just a few times. V usage is TRBV28 and J usage is TRBJ2-5, with TRBD1 as a possible D gene (7 bases). The CDR3 has 13 amino acids. V shed 6 bases and J shed 4 bases, with 12 bases lying between them. The germline V gene encodes CDR1 MDHEN and CDR2 SYDVKM. The CDR3 sequence: CASRRQGGETQYF. CDR3 DNA: TGTGCCAGCAGGCGACAGGGAGGAGAGACCCAGTACTTC.

This clone was found a few times. The chain combines TRBV5-4 with TRBJ1-5; D uncertain. Per germline, CDR1 SGHNT and CDR2 YYREEE (reference sequence). Trimming left V 0 bases short and J 7 bases short, with 8 bases between. The CDR3 has 13 amino acids. The CDR3 bases are TGTGCCAGCAGCTTGGACAGCAGGCAGCCCCAGCATTTT. Translation gives CASSLDSRQPQHF.

The V and J genes are TRBV14 and TRBJ1-3; 10 bases line up with TRBD1. Unmatched junction bases numbered 14, after V lost 2 bases and J lost 4 bases. Germline V gene lookup returns CDR1 SGHDN and CDR2 FVKESK. CDR3 length: 19 amino acids. The DNA of the CDR3 is TGTGCCAGCAGCCAAAACAGCCCCATCGGGGGACAGGGGGGAAACACCATATATTTT. Translating gives CASSQNSPIGGQGGNTIYF.

The sample holds one count of this clone. This chain links TRBV11-2 with TRBJ2-2, with 7 bases aligning to TRBD1. V shed 8 bases and J 4 bases; nucleotides not matched to a gene: 10. The germline gives CDR1 SGHAT, CDR2 FQNNGV. CDR3 length: 15 residues. CDR3 sequence reads: CASPRRDRLTGELFF. The CDR3 DNA follows: TGTGCCAGCCCACGCCGGGACAGACTCACCGGGGAGCTGTTTTTT.

This chain uses TRBV4-3 with TRBJ1-5, with D possibly matching TRBD1 (5 bases). CDR1 LGHNA and CDR2 YSLEER come from the germline V gene. Between the trimmed V and J ends, which lost 0 bases and 2 bases, there was a span of 14 bases. This CDR3 spans 17 amino acids. The CDR3 DNA reads TGCGCCAGCAGCCAAGACCAGGGCCCGGTAGGCAATCAGCCCCAGCATTTT. Its translation is CASSQDQGPVGNQPQHF.

V usage is TRBV10-3 and J usage is TRBJ2-7, with TRBD1 identical over 8 bases. V was clipped by 4 bases and J by 6 bases; unmatched bases: 8. The V gene's germline CDR1 is ENHRY and CDR2 SYGVKD. The CDR3 extends over 14 amino acids. In DNA, the CDR3 is TGTGCCATCAGTGTGGGCAGGGGGCGGCGCGAGCAGTACTTC. It encodes CAISVGRGRREQYF.

The V and J genes are TRBV11-2 and TRBJ2-3; TRBD2 matches at 12 bases. J gave up 3 bases and V 5 bases, and 9 bases lay outside the gene matches. The CDR3 loop spans 17 amino acids. CDR1 is SGHAT and CDR2 is FQNNGV in the germline V gene. The CDR3 region is CASSPRLAGVWTDTQYF. As DNA, the CDR3 is TGTGCCAGCAGCCCCCGACTAGCGGGAGTTTGGACAGATACGCAGTATTTT.

This clone appeared once. The chain carries TRBV4-1 and TRBJ2-1; 12 nucleotides line up with TRBD2. The CDR3 is made up of 20 amino acids. Germline CDR1 is MGHRA and CDR2 is YSYEKL. Trimming at V came to 0 bases and at J to 0 bases, leaving 9 bases not matched to a gene. CDR3 DNA: TGCGCCAGCAGCCAAGATAACGGACTAGCGGGAATGAACTCCTACAATGAGCAGTTCTTC. This gives the protein CASSQDNGLAGMNSYNEQFF.

This clone was detected only a few times. CDR3 sequence (DNA): TGTGCCAGCAGTTTAGTAGCGGGAGACTACGAGCAGTACTTC. Amino acid sequence: CASSLVAGDYEQYF. The chain links TRBV27 to TRBJ2-7; 9 nucleotides line up with TRBD2. CDR3 length: 14 amino acids. The germline CDR1 and CDR2 sequences are MNHEY and SMNVEV (reference sequence). With V trimmed by 2 bases and J by 3 bases, 2 bases remained unmatched.

The chain combines TRBV4-2 with TRBJ1-3; no clear D gene. Trimming shortened V by 0 bases and J by 0 bases, and 15 bases separated the two germline ends. The CDR3 has 18 residues. Germline V CDR1 and CDR2: LGHNA, YNFKEQ. CDR3 sequence: CASSQDPETENSGNTIYF. Here the CDR3 DNA reads TGTGCCAGCAGCCAAGACCCGGAAACAGAGAACTCTGGAAACACCATATATTTT.

The V and J genes are TRBV5-4 and TRBJ2-3, with 12 nucleotides matching TRBD2. CDR1 SGHNT and CDR2 YYREEE come from the germline V gene (reference sequence). This CDR3 contains 18 residues. V gave up 2 bases and J gave up 5 bases; unmatched junction bases: 12. This chain's CDR3 is CASSFLGLAGYRGDTQYF. CDR3 DNA: TGTGCCAGCAGCTTCCTAGGACTAGCGGGGTACCGTGGAGATACGCAGTATTTT.

The chain recombines TRBV7-6 with TRBJ2-1, with 11 nucleotides matching TRBD2. The junction had 3 bases not matched to a gene; V was cut back by 1 base and J by 4 bases. Germline assignment: CDR1 SGHVS and CDR2 FNYEAQ. This CDR3 is 16 amino acids long. The CDR3 DNA follows: TGTGCCAGCAGCTTAGAACGACTAGCGGGGTACAATGAGCAGTTCTTC. This encodes CASSLERLAGYNEQFF.

V is TRBV11-2 and J is TRBJ1-4; tentatively, D is TRBD1 (5 bases). The V end was cut by 0 bases, the J end by 3 bases, with 8 bases between. CDR1 is SGHAT, CDR2 FQNNGV, per germline. The CDR3 loop spans 15 amino acids. The chain's CDR3 is CASSLEGEANEKLFF. CDR3 in DNA: TGTGCCAGCAGCTTAGAAGGGGAGGCTAATGAAAAACTGTTTTTT.

V and J are TRBV4-1 and TRBJ2-7; a possible D gene is TRBD2 (5 bases). This CDR3 contains 16 residues. The V end was cut by 3 bases, the J end by 1 base, with 16 bases between. Germline values: CDR1 MGHRA, CDR2 YSYEKL. The CDR3 protein is CASSQDRDLGSYEQYF. The CDR3 DNA sequence: TGCGCCAGCAGCCAGGACCGGGATTTGGGGTCCTACGAGCAGTACTTC.

The chain joins TRBV13 to TRBJ2-3; 9 nucleotides match TRBD2. Looked up from germline, CDR1 is PRHDT and CDR2 is FYEKMQ (reference sequence). Trimming took 3 bases from V and 1 from J; bases not matched to a gene: 2. CDR3 length: 15 residues. The CDR3 nucleotides read TGTGCCAGCAGCTTGAAGCGGGAGGGCACAGATACGCAGTATTTT. Its protein product is CASSLKREGTDTQYF.

This clone showed up just once. The CDR3 sequence: CASRGTGMFLDTQYF. The CDR3 coding sequence is TGTGCCAGCCGGGGGACAGGGATGTTTTTGGATACGCAGTATTTT. The chain combines TRBV11-1 with TRBJ2-3; 9 bases are shared with TRBD1. Germline CDR1 reads SGHAT; CDR2 reads FQDESV (reference sequence). J lost 6 bases, V lost 8 bases, and 12 bases had no gene match. This CDR3 has 15 residues. The full variable domain, rest sourced from reference TRBV11-1 and TRBJ2-3, is EAEVAQSPRYKITEKSQAVAFWCDPISGHATLYWYRQILGQGPELLVQFQDESVVDDSQLPKDRFSAERLKGVDSTLKIQPAELGDSAMYLCASRGTGMFLDTQYFGPGTRLTVL.